These 27 T cell receptor beta chains share one sample of origin, sequenced in a study of T cells in Graves' hyperthyroidism and ophthalmopathy. Authors of the study amplified TCR beta CDR3 regions from RNA transcripts. Researchers ran a first-round RT-PCR on the TCR CDR3 using the HTBI primer set. TCRdb re-called the multiplex PCR reads with MiXCR, one entry per CDR3 protein. The sample records hundreds of thousands of distinct CDR3 sequences, 13% to 15% being singletons. Sequenced sample: blood. All receptors derive from a woman in her 50s with Graves' ophthalmopathy.

The chain couples TRBV5-1 to TRBJ2-6, with 7 nucleotides matching TRBD1. Trimming at V came to 1 base and at J to 0 bases, leaving 4 bases not matched to a gene. Germline V gene lookup returns CDR1 SGHRS and CDR2 YFSETQ. The length of the CDR3 is 17 residues. The CDR3, as DNA: TGCGCCAGCAGCTTGTCGGGACAGCACTCTGGGGCCAACGTCCTGACTTTC. This translates into CASSLSGQHSGANVLTF.

Many counts were recorded for this clonotype. The V call is TRBV6-6, the J call TRBJ2-1, with D perhaps matching TRBD1 (6 bases). The CDR3 spans 18 residues. Germline lookup yields CDR1 MNHNY and CDR2 SVGAGI (reference sequence). The ends were cut back, 2 bases at V and 11 bases at J, with 28 bases in the middle. CDR3 residues: CASSYLIQGWVAGAQQFF. CDR3 DNA sequence: TGTGCCAGCAGTTACCTAATACAGGGATGGGTTGCGGGTGCCCAGCAGTTCTTC.

This clonotype showed up many times. The DNA of the CDR3 is TGTGCCAGCAGGGGGGTCGGACTAGGCCTATTAGATACGCAGTATTTT. Translated, it gives CASRGVGLGLLDTQYF. This sequence joins TRBV2 and TRBJ2-3, with TRBD2 identical over 7 bases. Germline V gene sequence: CDR1 SNHLY, CDR2 FYNNEI. V lost 6 bases, J lost 5 bases, and 14 bases stayed unmatched. The CDR3 has 16 residues.

The chain joins TRBV7-2 to TRBJ1-2; no clear D gene. V dropped 5 bases and J dropped 8 bases, with 18 bases sitting between them. The length of the CDR3 is 14 residues. Germline V lookup: CDR1 SGHTA, CDR2 FQGNSA. The CDR3 sequence is CASSPERESGGYTF. CDR3 coding DNA: TGTGCCAGCAGCCCCGAACGCGAGTCGGGCGGCTACACCTTC.

Concerning this clonotype: A much larger clone differs by one base, so this may be a read error. J is TRBJ1-1 and V is TRBV7-2; D unclear. The V end lost 3 bases, the J end lost 3 bases, and 5 bases lay between the germline ends. Per the germline V gene, CDR1 is SGHTA and CDR2 is FQGNSA. The CDR3 loop spans 12 amino acids. CDR3: CASSFGYTEAFF. The CDR3 DNA is TGTGCCAGCAGCTTTGGGTACACTGAAGCTTTCTTT.

There are many counts of this clonotype. This chain links TRBV28 with TRBJ2-7; possible D gene TRBD1, 5 bases. Germline assignment: CDR1 MDHEN and CDR2 SYDVKM. The ends were cut back, 7 bases at V and 7 bases at J, with 5 bases in the middle. This CDR3 region has 9 residues. The CDR3 DNA is TGTGCCAGCACAGGGGAGCAGTACTTC. Translated: CASTGEQYF.

This clonotype was detected ten times or more. The chain employs TRBV7-9 and TRBJ2-5; TRBD1 is a possible D gene (6 bases). Germline CDR1 reads SEHNR; CDR2 reads FQNEAQ (reference sequence). The CDR3 is 14 amino acids. The V end lost 4 bases, the J end lost 5 bases, and 14 bases lay between the germline ends. CDR3 DNA: TGTGCCAGCAGCTCCAACCAGGGGATTGAGACCCAGTACTTC. It translates to CASSSNQGIETQYF.

Many counts were recorded for this clonotype. As DNA, the CDR3 is TGTGCCAGCAGCTTAGCACAGGGGCACTACAATGAGCAGTTCTTC. Protein: CASSLAQGHYNEQFF. The chain combines TRBV7-9 with TRBJ2-1; TRBD1 aligns across 7 bases. Germline CDR1 is SEHNR and CDR2 is FQNEAQ (reference sequence). This CDR3 is 15 amino acids long. V lost 0 bases, J lost 3 bases, and 2 bases stayed unmatched.

This clonotype came up many times. J is TRBJ2-1 and V is TRBV28; TRBD2 matches 10 bases. This CDR3 region has 15 residues. Germline CDR1 reads MDHEN; CDR2 reads SYDVKM. The ends lost 5 bases at V and 4 bases at J; junction bases unmatched: 5. The CDR3 DNA sequence: TGTGCCAGCAGTCTCGGGACTAGCGCTTACAATGAGCAGTTCTTC. It specifies CASSLGTSAYNEQFF.

This clonotype came up many times. The chain uses TRBV20-1 and TRBJ1-1; D call uncertain. The CDR3 has 15 residues. V lost 6 bases and J lost 1, with 18 bases in between. Germline V gives CDR1 DFQATT, CDR2 SNEGSKA (reference sequence). This CDR3 is CSAVKGAGWNTEAFF. In DNA, the CDR3 is TGCAGTGCCGTTAAGGGAGCCGGTTGGAACACTGAAGCTTTCTTT.

This clonotype was recorded at least ten times. The V call is TRBV18, the J call TRBJ1-1; D unclear. V gave up 1 base and J gave up 3 bases, with 6 bases separating them. The CDR3 totals 13 residues. CDR1 is KGHSH and CDR2 is LQKENI in the germline V gene. In DNA form, the CDR3 reads TGTGCCAGCTCACCACATTCGGACACTGAAGCTTTCTTT. As protein: CASSPHSDTEAFF.

In this sample, this clonotype turned up many times. The chain couples TRBV7-2 to TRBJ2-1, with TRBD2 matching 11 bases. This CDR3 contains 17 residues. Germline loops: CDR1 SGHTA, CDR2 FQGNSA. V lost 1 base to trimming and J lost 6 bases; unmatched junction nucleotides: 8. CDR3 nucleotide sequence: TGTGCCAGCAGCTTAGAGGCTCGGCTAGCGGGAGGCAATGAGCAGTTCTTC. Translation: CASSLEARLAGGNEQFF.

The rearrangement links TRBV3-2 to TRBJ2-7; the D segment call TRBD1 is taken from the table without a DNA check. TRBV3-2 is classified as a pseudogene. CDR3 size: 17 residues. CDR3: CASSHYHRAPRLYEQYF. The CDR3 region has the DNA TGTGCCAGCAGCCACTACCACAGGGCGCCCCGGTTATACGAGCAGTACTTC.

CDR3: CASSIQGFTDTQYF. Here the CDR3 DNA reads TGTGCCAGCAGCATACAGGGTTTCACAGATACGCAGTATTTT. This chain links TRBV7-8 with TRBJ2-3; tentatively, D is TRBD1 (6 bases). The CDR3 totals 14 residues. Trimming took 5 bases from V and 2 from J, leaving 11 bases between them. CDR1 is SGHVS and CDR2 is FQNEAQ in the germline V gene.

This chain joins TRBV7-2 and TRBJ1-5, with 8 bases identical to TRBD1. The CDR3 is 16 residues long. CDR1 SGHTA and CDR2 FQGNSA come from the germline V gene. V lost 3 bases to trimming and J lost 4 bases; unmatched junction nucleotides: 8. Here the CDR3 reads CASSFRLGDRNQPQHF. The CDR3 nucleotides are TGTGCCAGCAGCTTCCGTTTGGGGGACAGGAATCAGCCCCAGCATTTT.

Many counts were recorded for this clonotype. The rearrangement uses TRBV18 and TRBJ2-1; 7 nucleotides agree with TRBD2. The CDR3 covers 14 residues. The V gene end was trimmed by 8 bases and the J gene end by 2 bases; junction bases not matched to a gene: 6. CDR1 is KGHSH and CDR2 is LQKENI in the germline V gene. The CDR3, as DNA: TGTGCCAGCACCTTAGCGGGTACCTACAATGAGCAGTTCTTC. Its protein product is CASTLAGTYNEQFF.

The rearrangement links TRBV5-1 to TRBJ2-4; TRBD2 matches at 15 bases. The CDR3 is 17 residues long. With V trimmed by 3 bases and J by 4 bases, 5 bases remained unmatched. Germline V gene sequence: CDR1 SGHRS, CDR2 YFSETQ. The CDR3 DNA sequence: TGCGCCAGCAGCTCAGGACTAGCGGGAGGGCCGAAAAACATTCAGTACTTC. It encodes CASSSGLAGGPKNIQYF.

Many counts were recorded for this clonotype. J is TRBJ1-3 and V is TRBV3-1; 9 bases fit TRBD1. V dropped 4 bases and J dropped 7; count of bases not matched to a gene: 2. From germline, CDR1 is LGHDT and CDR2 YNNKEL (reference sequence). This CDR3 is 13 amino acids long. CDR3 loop: CASSPGQGNTIYF. DNA of the CDR3: TGTGCCAGCAGCCCCGGACAGGGGAACACCATATATTTT.

This clonotype was counted ten times or more. The genes are TRBV30 and TRBJ1-5; D gene unclear. The germline CDR1 and CDR2 sequences are GTSNPN and SVGIG (reference sequence). V was cut by 4 bases and J by 1 base, with 11 bases left in between. This CDR3 spans 14 amino acids. CDR3 sequence: CAWNGVGSNQPQHF. The CDR3 nucleotides read TGTGCCTGGAATGGTGTGGGCAGCAATCAGCCCCAGCATTTT.

This clonotype was counted many times. This sequence joins TRBV7-3 and TRBJ1-2; 10 positions agree with TRBD1. The CDR3 runs 15 residues. Germline-derived CDR1 and CDR2 are SGHTA and FQGTGA. J gave up 4 bases and V 5 bases, and 7 bases lay outside the gene matches. Here the CDR3 DNA reads TGTGCCAGCAGCCCAGGGACAGGGGAGGCCTATGGCTACACCTTC. This translates into CASSPGTGEAYGYTF.

This clonotype showed up many times. The rearrangement joins TRBV5-1 to TRBJ2-2; D remains ambiguous. The CDR3 totals 12 residues. Germline V gene data show CDR1 as SGHRS and CDR2 as YFSETQ. V shed 4 bases and J shed 6 bases, with 7 bases lying between them. The CDR3 DNA sequence: TGCGCCAGCAGCATCGTCTCCGGGGAGCTGTTTTTT. This gives the protein CASSIVSGELFF.

This clonotype came up once. The V and J genes are TRBV12-3 or TRBV12-4 and TRBJ1-1; TRBD1 is a possible D gene (6 bases). The CDR3 is 15 amino acids. V lost 4 bases to trimming and J lost 0 bases, with 12 bases between them. CDR3 DNA: TGTGCCAGCAGTTGGGGGCAGGGCCTGAACACTGAAGCTTTCTTT. Translation gives CASSWGQGLNTEAFF.

This clonotype was found many times. This rearrangement joins TRBV30 to TRBJ2-2; the match to TRBD1 covers 8 bases. J gave up 6 bases and V 3 bases, and 9 bases lay outside the gene matches. Germline loops: CDR1 GTSNPN, CDR2 SVGIG (reference sequence). CDR3 size: 15 residues. CDR3 coding DNA: TGTGCCTGGAGACCCCCGGGACAGGTTTCCGGGGAGCTGTTTTTT. This encodes CAWRPPGQVSGELFF.

The sample holds many counts of this clonotype. The CDR3 coding sequence is TGTGCCAGCAGCCTCAGGCTTCCAAACGGAGATACGCAGTATTTT. The encoded protein is CASSLRLPNGDTQYF. This chain links TRBV12-3 or TRBV12-4 with TRBJ2-3, with no clear D. The CDR3 loop spans 15 amino acids. V was pared by 6 bases and J by 5 bases, with 18 bases between.

V is TRBV4-3 and J is TRBJ2-5, with D maybe TRBD2 (5 bases). Germline CDR1 reads LGHNA; CDR2 reads YSLEER. V gave up 4 bases and J gave up 0 bases, with 12 bases separating them. The CDR3 extends over 15 amino acids. DNA of the CDR3: TGCGCCAGCAGCCGTGGACTCGGGTACCAAGAGACCCAGTACTTC. This codes for CASSRGLGYQETQYF.

The sample holds many counts of this clonotype. V is TRBV20-1 and J is TRBJ2-3; D uncertain. Germline V gene sequence: CDR1 DFQATT, CDR2 SNEGSKA (reference sequence). V was clipped by 5 bases and J by 4 bases, with 10 bases between them. The CDR3 is 12 residues long. The CDR3 loop reads CSAVNAADTQYF. For the CDR3, the DNA is TGCAGTGCTGTTAACGCCGCAGATACGCAGTATTTT.

For the CDR3, the DNA is TGCAGCGTTGTGGTGTTTACTAGCGGGGTCGGAGAGACCCAGTACTTC. Translation gives CSVVVFTSGVGETQYF. The chain combines TRBV29-1 with TRBJ2-5; 10 positions match TRBD2. The germline gives CDR1 SQVTM, CDR2 ANQGSEA. The CDR3 loop spans 16 amino acids. V shed 4 bases, J shed 4 bases, and the junction held 12 bases outside the gene matches.